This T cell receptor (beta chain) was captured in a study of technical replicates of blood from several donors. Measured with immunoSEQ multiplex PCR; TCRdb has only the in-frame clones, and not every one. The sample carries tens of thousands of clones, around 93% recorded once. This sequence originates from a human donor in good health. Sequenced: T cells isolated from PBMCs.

The CDR3 here is CSAGTGTYEQYF. For the CDR3, the DNA is TGCAGCGCCGGAACAGGGACCTACGAGCAGTACTTC. V gene TRBV29-1 combines with J gene TRBJ2-7, with D perhaps matching TRBD1 (6 bases). The V gene's germline CDR1 is SQVTM and CDR2 ANQGSEA. The CDR3 runs 12 residues. Between the trimmed V and J ends, which lost 7 bases and 2 bases, there was a span of 12 bases.